One sample yielded the 3 T cell receptor beta chains listed below, sequenced in a study of control samples from healthy donors and cancer patients. Generated by immunoSEQ multiplex PCR, the TCRdb table keeps only in-frame clones and is missing some. The top ten clones hold 1.7% of a sample with roughly 120,000 clones, around 93% of them seen once. The source material was PBMCs. The receptors derive from a man aged 45-65 years with head and neck cancer.

This clone was seen only once. This sequence joins TRBV7-2 and TRBJ1-5, with 9 bases that match TRBD1. CDR3 length: 15 residues. Germline V gene lookup returns CDR1 SGHTA and CDR2 FQGNSA. The J segment lost 6 bases and the V segment lost 1 base, leaving 4 bases of the junction unmatched. CDR3 nucleotide sequence: TGTGCCAGCAGCTTAGGGGGGGACAGGGTTCAGCCCCAGCATTTT. This gives the protein CASSLGGDRVQPQHF.

As concerns this clone: Other nucleotide sequences in the sample specify the same CDR3. The chain has TRBV7-3 and TRBJ1-1; no clear D gene. The CDR3 loop spans 13 amino acids. CDR1 SGHTA and CDR2 FQGTGA come from the germline V gene. V gave up 4 bases and J gave up 0 bases, with 6 bases separating them. The CDR3 bases are TGTGCCAGCAGCTCAACAGTGAACACTGAAGCTTTCTTT. Protein sequence: CASSSTVNTEAFF.

This rearrangement joins TRBV5-4 to TRBJ1-5, with 9 bases aligning to TRBD1. Germline CDR1 is SGHNT and CDR2 is YYREEE (reference sequence). V shed 3 bases and J 6 bases; nucleotides not matched to a gene: 10. The CDR3 runs 16 residues. This CDR3 reads CASSWGGQGAAQPQHF. CDR3 bases: TGTGCCAGCAGCTGGGGGGGACAGGGAGCTGCTCAGCCCCAGCATTTT.